This TCR beta chain was captured in a study of cytomegalovirus exposure and HLA in healthy donors. Repertoires were generated with immunoSEQ multiplex PCR, while TCRdb's copy carries only in-frame clones and drops some. The repertoire holds 100,000 to 150,000 clones, with roughly 95% as singletons. The V and J ends lost 7 bases and 6 bases respectively, with 18 bases between them. Germline assignment: CDR1 SGHNT and CDR2 YENEEA. The CDR3 loop spans 14 amino acids. The sample taken for sequencing was PBMCs. The sequence was collected from a man aged 18 to 30 in good health and CMV-seronegative. The chain employs TRBV11-3 and TRBJ2-5; tentative D call: TRBD2 (5 bases). CDR3 sequence reads: CASTSGGSAKTQYF. In DNA, the CDR3 is TGTGCCAGCACTTCAGGCGGGTCGGCTAAGACCCAGTACTTC.